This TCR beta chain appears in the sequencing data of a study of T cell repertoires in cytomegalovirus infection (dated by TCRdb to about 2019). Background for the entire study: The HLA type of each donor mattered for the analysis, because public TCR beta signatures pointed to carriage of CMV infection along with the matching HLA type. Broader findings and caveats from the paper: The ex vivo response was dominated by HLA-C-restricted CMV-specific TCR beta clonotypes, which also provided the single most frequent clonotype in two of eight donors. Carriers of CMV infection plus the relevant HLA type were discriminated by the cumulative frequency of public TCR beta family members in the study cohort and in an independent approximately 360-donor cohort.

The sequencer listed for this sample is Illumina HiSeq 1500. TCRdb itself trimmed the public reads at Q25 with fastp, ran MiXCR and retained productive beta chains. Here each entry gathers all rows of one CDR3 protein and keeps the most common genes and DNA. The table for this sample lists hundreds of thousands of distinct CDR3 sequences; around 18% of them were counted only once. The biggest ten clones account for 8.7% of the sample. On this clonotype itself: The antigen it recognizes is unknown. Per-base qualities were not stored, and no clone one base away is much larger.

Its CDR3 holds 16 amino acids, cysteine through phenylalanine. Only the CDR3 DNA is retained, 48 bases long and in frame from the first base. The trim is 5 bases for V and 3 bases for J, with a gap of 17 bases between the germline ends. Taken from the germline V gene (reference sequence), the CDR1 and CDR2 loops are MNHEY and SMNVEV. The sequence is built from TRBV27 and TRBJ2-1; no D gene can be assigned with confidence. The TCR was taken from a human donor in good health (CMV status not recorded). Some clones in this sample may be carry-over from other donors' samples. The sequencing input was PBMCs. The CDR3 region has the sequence CASSHFGSPGYNEQFF. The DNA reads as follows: TGTGCCAGCAGTCACTTTGGATCCCCGGGCTACAATGAGCAGTTCTTC.